This T cell receptor (beta chain) was retrieved from a study of cytomegalovirus exposure and HLA in healthy donors. Whole-study findings and limits: Earlier analysis yielded a pattern in which most TCR beta V segments were productive about 90% or about 30% of the time.

J gave up 5 bases and V 2 bases, and 2 bases lay outside the gene matches. The germline gives CDR1 KGHSH, CDR2 LQKENI. The CDR3 spans 14 residues. PCR used 60 Vbeta primers and 13 Jbeta primers. Generated by immunoSEQ multiplex PCR, the TCRdb table keeps only in-frame clones and is missing some. The sample includes 150,000 to 250,000 clones, roughly 79% of them seen just once. Worth noting for this clone: The antigen is undetermined.

Sequencing input: PBMCs. The rearrangement uses TRBV18 and TRBJ2-1; 8 positions match TRBD1. This clonotype was sampled from a man aged 25 to 45 in good health and CMV-seronegative. CDR3 sequence: CASSPNRGNNEQFF. The CDR3 nucleotides are TGTGCCAGCTCACCAAACAGGGGGAACAATGAGCAGTTCTTC.